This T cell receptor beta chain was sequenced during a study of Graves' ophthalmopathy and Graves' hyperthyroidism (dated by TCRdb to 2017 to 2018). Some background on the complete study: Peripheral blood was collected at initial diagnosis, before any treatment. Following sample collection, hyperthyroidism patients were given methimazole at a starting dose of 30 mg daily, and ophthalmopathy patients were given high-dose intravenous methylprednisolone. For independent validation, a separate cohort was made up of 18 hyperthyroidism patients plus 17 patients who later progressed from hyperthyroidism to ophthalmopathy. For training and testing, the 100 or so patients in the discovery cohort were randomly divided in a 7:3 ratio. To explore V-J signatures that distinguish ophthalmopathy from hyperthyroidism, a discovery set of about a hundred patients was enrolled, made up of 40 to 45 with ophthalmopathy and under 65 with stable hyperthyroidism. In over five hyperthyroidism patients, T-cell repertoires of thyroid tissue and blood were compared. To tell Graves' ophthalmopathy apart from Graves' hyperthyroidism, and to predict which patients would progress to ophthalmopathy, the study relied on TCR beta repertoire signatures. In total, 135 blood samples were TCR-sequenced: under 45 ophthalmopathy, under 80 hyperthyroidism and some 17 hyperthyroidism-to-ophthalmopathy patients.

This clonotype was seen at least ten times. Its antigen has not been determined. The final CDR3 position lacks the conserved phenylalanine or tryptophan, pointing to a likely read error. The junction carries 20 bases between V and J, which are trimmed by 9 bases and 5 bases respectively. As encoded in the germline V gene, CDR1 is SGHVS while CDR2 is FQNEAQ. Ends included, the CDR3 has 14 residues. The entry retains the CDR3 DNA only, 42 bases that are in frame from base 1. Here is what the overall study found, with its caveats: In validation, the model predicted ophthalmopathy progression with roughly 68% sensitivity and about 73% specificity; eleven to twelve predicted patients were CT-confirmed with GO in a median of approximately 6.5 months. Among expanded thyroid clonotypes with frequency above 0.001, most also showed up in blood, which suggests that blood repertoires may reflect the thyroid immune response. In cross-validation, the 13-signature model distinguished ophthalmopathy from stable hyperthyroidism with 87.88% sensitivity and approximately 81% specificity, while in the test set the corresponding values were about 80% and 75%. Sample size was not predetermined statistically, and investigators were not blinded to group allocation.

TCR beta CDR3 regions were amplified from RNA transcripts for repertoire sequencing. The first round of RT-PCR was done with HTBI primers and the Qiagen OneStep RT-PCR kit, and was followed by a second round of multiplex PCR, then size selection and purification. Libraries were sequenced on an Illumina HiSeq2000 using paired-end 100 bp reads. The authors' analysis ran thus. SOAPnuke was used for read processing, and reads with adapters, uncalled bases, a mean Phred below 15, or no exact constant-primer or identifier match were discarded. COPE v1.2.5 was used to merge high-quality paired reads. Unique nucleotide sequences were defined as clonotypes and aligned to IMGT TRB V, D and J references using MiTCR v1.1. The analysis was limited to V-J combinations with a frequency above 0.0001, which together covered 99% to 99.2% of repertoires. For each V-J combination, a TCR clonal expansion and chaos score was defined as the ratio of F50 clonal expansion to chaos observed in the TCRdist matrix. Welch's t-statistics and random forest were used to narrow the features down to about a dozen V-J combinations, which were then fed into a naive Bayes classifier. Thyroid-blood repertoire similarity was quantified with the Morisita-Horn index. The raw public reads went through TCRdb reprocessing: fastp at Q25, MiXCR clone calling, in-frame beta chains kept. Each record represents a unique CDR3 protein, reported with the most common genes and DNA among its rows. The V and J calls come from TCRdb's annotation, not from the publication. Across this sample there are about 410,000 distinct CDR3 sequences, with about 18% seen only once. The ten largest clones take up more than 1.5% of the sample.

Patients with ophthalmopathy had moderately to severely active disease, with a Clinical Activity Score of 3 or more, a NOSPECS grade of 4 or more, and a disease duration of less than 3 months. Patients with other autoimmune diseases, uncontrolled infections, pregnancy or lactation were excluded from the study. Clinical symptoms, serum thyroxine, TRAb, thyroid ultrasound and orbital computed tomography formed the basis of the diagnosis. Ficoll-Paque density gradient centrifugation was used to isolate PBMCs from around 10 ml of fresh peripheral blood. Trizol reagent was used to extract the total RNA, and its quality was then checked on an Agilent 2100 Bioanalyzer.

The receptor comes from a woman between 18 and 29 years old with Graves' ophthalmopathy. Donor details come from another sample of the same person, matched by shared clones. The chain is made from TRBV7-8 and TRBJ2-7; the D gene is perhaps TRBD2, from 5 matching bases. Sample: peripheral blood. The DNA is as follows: TGTGCCAGTCAACCTCCGGGGAGCCGCGACGAGCAGTACTTA. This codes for CASQPPGSRDEQYL.